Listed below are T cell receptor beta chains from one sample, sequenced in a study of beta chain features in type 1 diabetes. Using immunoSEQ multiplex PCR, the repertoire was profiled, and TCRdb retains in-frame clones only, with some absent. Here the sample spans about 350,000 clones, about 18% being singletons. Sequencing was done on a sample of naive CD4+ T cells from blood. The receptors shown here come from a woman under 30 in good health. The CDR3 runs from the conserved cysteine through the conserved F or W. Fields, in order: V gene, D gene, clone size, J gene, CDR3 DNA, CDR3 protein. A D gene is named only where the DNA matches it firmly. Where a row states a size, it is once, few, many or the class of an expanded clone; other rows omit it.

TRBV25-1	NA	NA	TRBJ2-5	TGTGCCAGCAGTGAAGATCAGGGCGGGAAGACCCAGTACTTC	CASSEDQGGKTQYF
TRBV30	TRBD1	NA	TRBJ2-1	TGTGCCTGGAGTGCGTTAGGACAGGATCTGAGCTCCTACAATGAGCAGTTCTTC	CAWSALGQDLSSYNEQFF
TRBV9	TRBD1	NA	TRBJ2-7	TGTGCCAGCAGCGTAGCCGGGACAGAGATCTACGAGCAGTACTTC	CASSVAGTEIYEQYF
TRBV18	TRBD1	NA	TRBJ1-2	TGTGCCAGCTCGCGGACAGGGCCTAACTATGGCTACACCTTC	CASSRTGPNYGYTF
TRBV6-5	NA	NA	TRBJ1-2	TGTGCCAGCAGTTACAGGAGGGAAAGTGGCTACACCTTC	CASSYRRESGYTF
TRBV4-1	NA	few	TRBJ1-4	TGCGCCAGCAGCCAAGGGCGGACTGTTAATGAAAAACTGTTTTTT	CASSQGRTVNEKLFF
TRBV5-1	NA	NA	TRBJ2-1	TGCGCCAGCAGCGGGGGGACTTTCGGCAATGAGCAGTTCTTC	CASSGGTFGNEQFF
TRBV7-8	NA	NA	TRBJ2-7	TGTGCCAGCAGCTTAGTTCGGTTAGCGGCTTTCTCCTACGAGCAGTACTTC	CASSLVRLAAFSYEQYF
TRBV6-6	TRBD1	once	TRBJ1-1	TGTGCCAGCAGTCCTGACAGGGGTGAAGCTTTCTTT	CASSPDRGEAFF
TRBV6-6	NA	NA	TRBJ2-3	TGTGCCAGCACCGAGGCAGCGGCTAGCACAGATACGCAGTATTTT	CASTEAAASTDTQYF
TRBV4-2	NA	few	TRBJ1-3	TGTGCCAGCAGCCAAAAGGGACAACTCTCTGGAAACACCATATATTTT	CASSQKGQLSGNTIYF
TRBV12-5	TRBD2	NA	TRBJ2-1	TGTGCTAGTGGCCTTCTAGCGGGGTCCTACAATGAGCAGTTCTTC	CASGLLAGSYNEQFF
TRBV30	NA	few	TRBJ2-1	TGTGCCTGGAGGGCCCCTAGCTCCTACAATGAGCAGTTCTTC	CAWRAPSSYNEQFF
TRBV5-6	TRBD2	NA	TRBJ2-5	TGTGCCAGCAGCTTTTCAGGGTCACCCGGACTAGCGCCAGAGACCCAGTACTTC	CASSFSGSPGLAPETQYF
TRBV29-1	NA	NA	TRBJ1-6	TGCAGCGTTGAGGCTCAGGCGGGTTCACCCCTCCACTTT	CSVEAQAGSPLHF
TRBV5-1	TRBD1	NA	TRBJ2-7	TGCGCCAGCGGATACGGACAGGGGGCTAACGAGCAGTACTTC	CASGYGQGANEQYF
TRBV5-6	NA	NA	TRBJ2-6	TGTGCCAGCAGCAAACAGCGGCACAGCTCTGGGGCCAACGTCCTGACTTTC	CASSKQRHSSGANVLTF
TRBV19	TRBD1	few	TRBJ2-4	TGTGCCAGTAGTACTCAAGGACAGGGGATTCAGTACTTC	CASSTQGQGIQYF
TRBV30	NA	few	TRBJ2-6	TGTGCCTGGACGGGCTCTGGGGCCAACGTCCTGACTTTC	CAWTGSGANVLTF
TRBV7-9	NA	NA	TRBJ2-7	TGTGCCAGCAGCCCCCAGGCAGACCGCGCCTACGAGCAGTACTTC	CASSPQADRAYEQYF
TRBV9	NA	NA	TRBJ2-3	TGTGCCAGCAGCGGACGAGGAGTCCGGGATACGCAGTATTTT	CASSGRGVRDTQYF
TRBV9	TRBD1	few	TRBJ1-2	TGTGCCAGCAGCGGGACAGGGAAACACTACACCTTC	CASSGTGKHYTF
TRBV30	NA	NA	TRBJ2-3	TGTGCCTGGAGCGCAGATACGCAGTATTTT	CAWSADTQYF
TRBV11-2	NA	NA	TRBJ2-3	TGTGCCAGCAGCTTAGCGGGAGTGGTAGATACGCAGTATTTT	CASSLAGVVDTQYF
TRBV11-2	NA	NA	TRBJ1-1	TGTGCCAGCAGCTTCTGGGGAGGCACTGAAGCTTTCTTT	CASSFWGGTEAFF
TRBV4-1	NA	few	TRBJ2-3	TGCGCCAGCAGCCCGTTCCCCCAGGGCGGGGGCACAGATACGCAGTATTTT	CASSPFPQGGGTDTQYF
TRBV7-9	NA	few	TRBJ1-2	TGTGCCAGCAGCTTAAGAGTTAGTGGCTACACCTTC	CASSLRVSGYTF
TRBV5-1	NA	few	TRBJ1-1	TGCGCCAGCAGCAATACAGGGATGAACACTGAAGCTTTCTTT	CASSNTGMNTEAFF
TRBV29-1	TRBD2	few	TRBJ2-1	TGCAGCGTTGACGATTCAGGTTCTAGCGGGGGCAATGAGCAGTTCTTC	CSVDDSGSSGGNEQFF
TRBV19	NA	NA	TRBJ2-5	TGTGCCAGTAGTATCAGGGGACAAGAGACCCAGTACTTC	CASSIRGQETQYF
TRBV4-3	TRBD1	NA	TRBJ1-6	TGCGCCAGCAGCCCGGGACAGCTAAACAATTCACCCCTCCACTTT	CASSPGQLNNSPLHF
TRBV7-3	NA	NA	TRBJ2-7	TGTGCCAGCAGCTTATATCCTTACGAGCAGTACTTC	CASSLYPYEQYF
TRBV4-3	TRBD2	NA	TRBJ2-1	TGCGCCAGCAGCCCGAGGCCGGTAGCGGGAGAAGGCAATGAGCAGTTCTTC	CASSPRPVAGEGNEQFF
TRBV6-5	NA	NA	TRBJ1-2	TGTGCCAGCAGTTACGCGCGGGGGCAGACCTATGGCTACACCTTC	CASSYARGQTYGYTF
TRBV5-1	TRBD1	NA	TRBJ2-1	TGCGCCAGCAGCTTGGGACAGGGGGCGCATAAGGAGTTCTTC	CASSLGQGAHKEFF
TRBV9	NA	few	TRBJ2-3	TGTGCCAGCAGCGTAGGCTACAGCACAGATACGCAGTATTTT	CASSVGYSTDTQYF
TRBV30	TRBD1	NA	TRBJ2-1	TGTGCCTGGATAATGGGACAGGGCTACAATGAGCAGTTCTTC	CAWIMGQGYNEQFF
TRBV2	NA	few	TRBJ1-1	TGTGCCAGCCGCCCCGAGCGCGCTGAAGCTTTCTTT	CASRPERAEAFF
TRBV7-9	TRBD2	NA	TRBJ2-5	TGTGCCAGCAGCGGAATAGCGGGACCCCAAGAGACCCAGTACTTC	CASSGIAGPQETQYF
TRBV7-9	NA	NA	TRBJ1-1	TGTGCCAGCAGCTCACAACAGGGCGACGGCACTGAAGCTTTCTTT	CASSSQQGDGTEAFF
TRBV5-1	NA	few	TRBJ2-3	TGCGCCAGCAGCTTGGCCCGGGAAGGTACGCAGTATTTT	CASSLAREGTQYF
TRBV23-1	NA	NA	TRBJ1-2	TGCGCCAGCAGTCTCGTACGGGAGCCTATGGGCTACACCTTC	CASSLVREPMGYTF
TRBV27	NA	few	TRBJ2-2	TGTGCCAGCAAGAGGTCAGCGACTCCGAACACCGGGGAGCTGTTTTTT	CASKRSATPNTGELFF
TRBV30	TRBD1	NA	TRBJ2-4	TGTGCCTGGAGCAGGGACAGGGGGTCTAAAAACATTCAGTACTTC	CAWSRDRGSKNIQYF
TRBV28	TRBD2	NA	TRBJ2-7	TGTGCCAGCAGGGGAGCGGGAGGGAGGTACGAGCAGTACTTC	CASRGAGGRYEQYF
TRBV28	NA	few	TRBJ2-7	TGTGCCAGCAGTTCCGGACAGTCCCACGAGCAGTACTTC	CASSSGQSHEQYF
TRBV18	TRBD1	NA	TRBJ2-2	TGTGCCAGCTCACCACCGGCACAGGGGGTTAACACCGGGGAGCTGTTTTTT	CASSPPAQGVNTGELFF
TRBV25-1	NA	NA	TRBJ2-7	TGTGCCAGCAGTGACGGGACATCCTCCTACGAGCAGTACTTC	CASSDGTSSYEQYF
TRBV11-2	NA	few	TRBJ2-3	TGTGCCAGCAGCTCCCCCTCCGAGGGAGATACGCAGTATTTT	CASSSPSEGDTQYF
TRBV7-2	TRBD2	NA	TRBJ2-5	TGTGCCAGCAGATCTAGCGGGGGGGCCGGACAGACCCAGTACTTC	CASRSSGGAGQTQYF
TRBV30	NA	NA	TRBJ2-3	TGTGCCTGGGATACTACGGGCACAGATACGCAGTATTTT	CAWDTTGTDTQYF
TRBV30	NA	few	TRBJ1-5	TGTGCCTGGAGTGTAGAGGGAGGGCCCAATCAGCCCCAGCATTTT	CAWSVEGGPNQPQHF
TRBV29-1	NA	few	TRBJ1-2	TGCAGCGTTGATAGGGCAGGGAACTATGGCTACACCTTC	CSVDRAGNYGYTF